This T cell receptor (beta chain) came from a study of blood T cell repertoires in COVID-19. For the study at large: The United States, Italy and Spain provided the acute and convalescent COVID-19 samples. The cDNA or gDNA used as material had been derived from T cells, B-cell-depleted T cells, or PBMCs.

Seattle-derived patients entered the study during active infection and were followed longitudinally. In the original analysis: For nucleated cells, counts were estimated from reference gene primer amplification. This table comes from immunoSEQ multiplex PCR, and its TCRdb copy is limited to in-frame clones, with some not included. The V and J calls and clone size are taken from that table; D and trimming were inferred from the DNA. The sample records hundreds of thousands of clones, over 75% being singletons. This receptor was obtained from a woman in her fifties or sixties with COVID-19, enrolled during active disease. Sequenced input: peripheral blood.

Written as DNA, the CDR3 is TGTGCCAGCAGTCAGCAGGGCCTAAATGAAGCTTTCTTT. Residues: CASSQQGLNEAFF. The chain joins TRBV6-5 to TRBJ1-1, with D perhaps TRBD1 (5 bases). CDR3 size: 13 residues. The V end was cut by 5 bases, the J end by 7 bases, with 14 bases between. Germline loops: CDR1 MNHEY, CDR2 SVGAGI.